Following are 22 T cell receptor beta chains from one sample sequenced in a study of early T cells in non-severe SARS-CoV-2 infection. TCRdb re-analysed the 5' RACE reads in MiXCR, keeping a single row per CDR3 protein. The table shows over 60,000 distinct CDR3 sequences, with roughly an eighth occurring only once. The sample here was whole blood, taken at baseline. Receptors originate from an adult who was a healthcare worker with PCR-confirmed SARS-CoV-2 infection or an uninfected control (not recorded which).

The chain uses TRBV20-1 and TRBJ2-1; maybe TRBD1 (5 bases). CDR3 length: 12 residues. V dropped 6 bases and J dropped 6 bases, with 12 bases sitting between them. The germline V gene has CDR1 DFQATT and CDR2 SNEGSKA (reference sequence). CDR3 residues: CSAIDSPNEQFF. CDR3 DNA sequence: TGCAGTGCAATTGACAGCCCCAATGAGCAGTTCTTC.

The chain couples TRBV4-2 to TRBJ1-1; 7 bases line up with TRBD1. Looked up from germline, CDR1 is LGHNA and CDR2 is YNFKEQ. The CDR3 extends over 17 amino acids. V shed 4 bases, J shed 0 bases, and the junction held 11 bases outside the gene matches. The CDR3 is CASSLRTHGTVNTEAFF. DNA of the CDR3: TGTGCCAGCAGCCTCCGTACCCACGGGACAGTGAACACTGAAGCTTTCTTT.

The chain joins TRBV11-2 to TRBJ2-5; D might be TRBD1 (6 bases). The CDR3 runs to 15 residues. Trimming pared 5 bases from V and 8 bases from J, leaving 21 bases between. Germline loops: CDR1 SGHAT, CDR2 FQNNGV. CDR3 residues: CASSATDSWGGTQYF. For the CDR3, the DNA is TGTGCCAGCAGCGCCACGGACAGCTGGGGTGGAACCCAGTACTTC.

This clonotype has more than one count but fewer than ten. The chain has TRBV11-1 and TRBJ2-2, with D possibly TRBD1 on 6 matching bases. Per the germline V gene, CDR1 is SGHAT and CDR2 is FQDESV (reference sequence). This CDR3 spans 19 amino acids. Trimming removed 5 bases from V and 0 bases from J, with 22 bases in between. In nucleotides, the CDR3 is TGTGCCAGCAGCCCACGACCGGGACAAAGAAAAGCGAACACCGGGGAGCTGTTTTTT. Amino acid sequence: CASSPRPGQRKANTGELFF.

The chain combines TRBV6-6 with TRBJ2-1; 7 nucleotides line up with TRBD1. Germline-derived CDR1 and CDR2 are MNHNY and SVGAGI (reference sequence). CDR3 length equals 14 residues. V shed 6 bases and J 0 bases; nucleotides not matched to a gene: 2. The CDR3 DNA is TGTGCCAGCAGCGACAGGGTCTCCTACAATGAGCAGTTCTTC. It codes for CASSDRVSYNEQFF.

V gene TRBV29-1 combines with J gene TRBJ2-2, with TRBD2 matching over 10 bases. V trimming: 7 bases; J trimming: 0 bases; junction bases outside the gene matches: 5. The CDR3 covers 15 residues. Looked up from germline, CDR1 is SQVTM and CDR2 is ANQGSEA. The CDR3 loop reads CSGASGGTNTGELFF. The CDR3 DNA reads as TGCAGCGGGGCTAGCGGGGGCACGAACACCGGGGAGCTGTTTTTT.

This clonotype was seen many times. This sequence joins TRBV4-1 and TRBJ2-7; D uncertain. The V and J ends lost 4 bases and 0 bases respectively, with 13 bases between them. The CDR3 extends over 15 amino acids. Germline CDR1 is MGHRA and CDR2 is YSYEKL. The CDR3 spells CASSPGRVASYEQYF. The CDR3 DNA follows: TGCGCCAGCAGCCCTGGACGAGTAGCCTCCTACGAGCAGTACTTC.

The rearrangement uses TRBV7-2 and TRBJ1-2; D is unclear. The V gene's germline CDR1 is SGHTA and CDR2 FQGNSA. Trimming removed 2 bases from V and 8 bases from J, with 18 bases in between. The CDR3 runs to 15 residues. CDR3 protein: CASSLPPTALRGYTF. The CDR3 nucleotides are TGTGCCAGCAGCTTACCCCCGACGGCTTTAAGGGGCTACACCTTC.

This clonotype was recorded once. V and J are TRBV24-1 and TRBJ2-3; D unresolved. CDR3 length equals 12 residues. Trimming took off 1 base at V and 6 bases at J, with 4 bases between the two ends. Germline assignment: CDR1 KGHDR and CDR2 SFDVKD. The CDR3, as DNA: TGTGCCACCAGTGATTTTCGCGATACGCAGTATTTT. This sequence encodes CATSDFRDTQYF.

The J gene is TRBJ2-7, the V gene TRBV5-6, with D maybe TRBD1 (6 bases). V was pared by 3 bases and J by 4 bases, with 8 bases between. The CDR3 has 12 residues. The germline V gene encodes CDR1 SGHDT and CDR2 YYEEEE. CDR3 protein: CASSYGQYEQYF. The CDR3 DNA follows: TGTGCCAGCAGCTACGGACAGTACGAGCAGTACTTC. The complete variable domain, with remaining parts taken from reference TRBV5-6 and TRBJ2-7, reads DAGVTQSPTHLIKTRGQQVTLRCSPKSGHDTVSWYQQALGQGPQFIFQYYEEEERQRGNFPDRFSGHQFPNYSSELNVNALLLGDSALYLCASSYGQYEQYFGPGTRLTVT.

Many counts were recorded for this clonotype. V is TRBV2 and J is TRBJ2-1; D may correspond to TRBD1 or TRBD2 (5 bases each). Germline CDR1 and CDR2: SNHLY and FYNNEI. Deletions cut 6 bases from V and 0 bases from J, with 9 bases between. CDR3 length equals 14 residues. The DNA for the CDR3 is TGTGCCAGCAGGGGTGGGGGCTCCTACAATGAGCAGTTCTTC. It codes for CASRGGGSYNEQFF.

This clonotype appeared many times. CDR3 in amino acids: CSARAPTGVYEQYF. The DNA for the CDR3 is TGCAGTGCTAGAGCCCCGACAGGGGTCTACGAGCAGTACTTC. The chain has TRBV20-1 and TRBJ2-7, with 8 nucleotides matching TRBD1. Trimming at V came to 1 base and at J to 3 bases, leaving 5 bases not matched to a gene. The CDR3 contains 14 residues. Germline V gene data show CDR1 as DFQATT and CDR2 as SNEGSKA (reference sequence).

This clonotype showed up many times. The V and J genes are TRBV12-3 or TRBV12-4 and TRBJ2-7; 12 nucleotides agree with TRBD2. This CDR3 is built from 17 residues. Trimming took 5 bases from V and 3 from J; bases not matched to a gene: 11. The CDR3 nucleotides are TGTGCCAGCAGTCCACCACTCGGACTAGCGGGGATCTACGAGCAGTACTTC. It is translated as CASSPPLGLAGIYEQYF.

This clonotype has at least ten counts. V gene TRBV6-6 combines with J gene TRBJ2-3, with 9 bases identical to TRBD2. V trimming: 8 bases; J trimming: 1 base; junction bases outside the gene matches: 1. Germline loops: CDR1 MNHNY, CDR2 SVGAGI (reference sequence). This CDR3 region has 13 residues. CDR3 in amino acids: CASRGGGTDTQYF. In DNA form, the CDR3 reads TGTGCCAGCCGCGGGGGGGGCACAGATACGCAGTATTTT.

The chain joins TRBV14 to TRBJ1-2; TRBD1 might be the D (6 bases). Trimming removed 4 bases at V and 6 bases at J, with 12 bases between. Germline V CDR1 and CDR2: SGHDN, FVKESK. The CDR3 is 13 amino acids. CDR3 amino acids: CASSPQGINGYTF. DNA for the CDR3: TGTGCCAGCAGCCCACAGGGTATTAATGGCTACACCTTC.

The gene calls are TRBV18 and TRBJ2-7; no definite D call. CDR3 length: 15 amino acids. Trimming pared 3 bases from V and 2 bases from J, leaving 14 bases between. Germline values: CDR1 KGHSH, CDR2 LQKENI. This CDR3 reads CASSPGPHLPYEQYF. DNA of the CDR3: TGTGCCAGCTCACCGGGCCCTCATTTGCCCTACGAGCAGTACTTC.

This clonotype was detected many times. V is TRBV5-1 and J is TRBJ2-3; D gene ambiguous. This CDR3 contains 15 residues. Germline CDR1 SGHRS, CDR2 YFSETQ. The V end was cut by 7 bases, the J end by 3 bases, with 18 bases between. DNA of the CDR3: TGCGCCAGCCGCCTCCTTGTCGCGGAAACAGATACGCAGTATTTT. It codes for CASRLLVAETDTQYF.

This clonotype was picked up a small number of times. The rearrangement uses TRBV28 and TRBJ1-5; D not resolved. Germline loops: CDR1 MDHEN, CDR2 SYDVKM. The CDR3 length is 14 residues. The V gene lost 7 bases and the J gene lost 1 base, with 11 bases spanning the gap. Here the CDR3 reads CASTLVGSNQPQHF. CDR3 nucleotide sequence: TGTGCCAGCACGCTTGTGGGGAGCAATCAGCCCCAGCATTTT.

The chain is built from TRBV5-1 and TRBJ2-1; the match to TRBD2 covers 7 bases. There are 14 residues in the CDR3. The germline V gene encodes CDR1 SGHRS and CDR2 YFSETQ. V trimming: 3 bases; J trimming: 4 bases; junction bases outside the gene matches: 4. The CDR3 DNA is TGCGCCAGCAGCTCCGTGGGACTATACAATGAGCAGTTCTTC. It is translated as CASSSVGLYNEQFF.

This clonotype was counted between two and nine times. The rearrangement joins TRBV4-1 to TRBJ2-1, with D uncertain. The V gene lost 1 base and the J gene lost 9 bases, with 13 bases spanning the gap. The CDR3 is made up of 14 amino acids. Germline V gene data show CDR1 as MGHRA and CDR2 as YSYEKL. CDR3 bases: TGCGCCAGCAGCCAAGCCCCAATGGGCGGTGAGCAGTTCTTC. It translates to CASSQAPMGGEQFF.

This clonotype was seen a handful of times. The CDR3 bases are TGCAGTGCAGATGGGACAGTCCAAGAGACCCAGTACTTC. Protein: CSADGTVQETQYF. This chain uses TRBV20-1 with TRBJ2-5; TRBD1 agrees at 7 bases. Losses at the gene ends were 6 bases for V and 1 base for J; bases not matched to a gene: 5. Germline assignment: CDR1 DFQATT and CDR2 SNEGSKA (reference sequence). The CDR3 extends over 13 amino acids.

The V gene is TRBV3-1, the J gene TRBJ1-2; D is uncertain. Trimming shortened V by 2 bases and J by 8 bases, and 9 bases separated the two germline ends. The CDR3 loop spans 12 amino acids. CDR1 and CDR2 from the germline V gene are LGHDT and YNNKEL (reference sequence). The CDR3 nucleotides read TGTGCCAGCAGCCAATCGACAAGCGGCTACACCTTC. It translates to CASSQSTSGYTF.